These T cell receptor beta chains were read from a single sample in a study of cytomegalovirus exposure and HLA in healthy donors. Assay: immunoSEQ multiplex PCR; the TCRdb copy retains only in-frame clones and omits some. The data hold around 80,000 clones, with 95% observed a single time. Material for sequencing was PBMCs. The source of these receptors is a young woman in good health and CMV-seronegative. Both conserved end residues are part of each CDR3. The D gene is left open where the match is weak. A row's size may be missing; if present it is once, few, many or a size class.

d_call	j_call	v_call	clone_size	cdr3_length	cdr3_nt	cdr3_aa
NA	TRBJ1-2	TRBV27	few	12	TGTGCCAGCAGTTTCGGGGGGAGTGGCTACACCTTC	CASSFGGSGYTF
TRBD2	TRBJ2-2	TRBV5-1	NA	16	TGCGCCAGCAGCTCCCGACTAGCGGGAGGCACCGGGGAGCTGTTTTTT	CASSSRLAGGTGELFF
NA	TRBJ2-3	TRBV7-2	NA	12	TGTGCCAGCAGCTTCCTGTCAGATACGCAGTATTTT	CASSFLSDTQYF
NA	TRBJ2-5	TRBV7-2	NA	14	TGTGCCAGCAGCCTACAGGTTAGAGAAGGGACCCAGTACTTC	CASSLQVREGTQYF
TRBD1	TRBJ2-7	TRBV25-1	NA	14	TGTGCCAGCAGTGAATGGGATACAGGGGCCGAGCAGTACTTC	CASSEWDTGAEQYF
NA	TRBJ1-5	TRBV5-1	few	15	TGCGCCAGCAGCTTGGAGGGGCAGAGCAATCAGCCCCAGCATTTT	CASSLEGQSNQPQHF
TRBD2	TRBJ2-7	TRBV7-6	NA	15	TGTGCCAGCAGCCGTACTAGCGCGCACTCCTACGAGCAGTACTTC	CASSRTSAHSYEQYF
TRBD1	TRBJ1-2	TRBV28	NA	14	TGTGCCAGCAGAACAGGGGGCGCTGACTATGGCTACACCTTC	CASRTGGADYGYTF
TRBD2	TRBJ2-7	TRBV19	NA	15	TGTGCCAGTAGTGTACTAGCGGGGAGCTCCTACGAGCAGTACTTC	CASSVLAGSSYEQYF
TRBD1	TRBJ1-2	TRBV6-1	NA	14	TGTGCCAGCAGTGCACAACAGGGGGAGGTTGGCTACACCTTC	CASSAQQGEVGYTF